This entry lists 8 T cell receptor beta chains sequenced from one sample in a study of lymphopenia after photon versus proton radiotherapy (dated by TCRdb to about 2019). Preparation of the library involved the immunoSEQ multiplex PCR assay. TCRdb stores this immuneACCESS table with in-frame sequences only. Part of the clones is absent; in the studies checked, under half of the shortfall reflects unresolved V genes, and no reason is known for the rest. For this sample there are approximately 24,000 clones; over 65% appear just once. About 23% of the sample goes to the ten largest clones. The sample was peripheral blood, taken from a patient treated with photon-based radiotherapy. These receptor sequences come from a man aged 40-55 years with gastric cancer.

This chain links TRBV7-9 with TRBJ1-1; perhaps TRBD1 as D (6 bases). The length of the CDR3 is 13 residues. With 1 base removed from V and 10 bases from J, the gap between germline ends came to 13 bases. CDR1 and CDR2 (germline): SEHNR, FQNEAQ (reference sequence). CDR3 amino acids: CASSLGNRDGAFF. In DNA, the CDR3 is TGTGCCAGCAGCTTAGGGAACAGGGATGGAGCTTTCTTT. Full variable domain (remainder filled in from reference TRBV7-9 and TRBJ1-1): DTGVSQNPRHKITKRGQNVTFRCDPISEHNRLYWYRQTLGQGPEFLTYFQNEAQLEKSRLLSDRFSAERPKGSFSTLEIQRTEQGDSAMYLCASSLGNRDGAFFGQGTRLTVV.

Here the CDR3 DNA reads TGTGCCAGCAGTGAATTCGGGGAAGGCACTGAAGCTTTCTTT. Protein product: CASSEFGEGTEAFF. V is TRBV25-1 and J is TRBJ1-1; D unclear. The CDR3 is 14 amino acids. The germline V and J ends were trimmed by 1 base and 4 bases, with 10 bases remaining between them. Germline lookup yields CDR1 MGHDK and CDR2 SYGVNS.

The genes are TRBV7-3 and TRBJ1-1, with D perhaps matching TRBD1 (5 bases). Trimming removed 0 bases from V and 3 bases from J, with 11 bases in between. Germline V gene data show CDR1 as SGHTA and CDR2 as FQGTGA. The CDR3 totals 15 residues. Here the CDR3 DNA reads TGTGCCAGCAGCTTAACGGGGGGAAGAGACACTGAAGCTTTCTTT. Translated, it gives CASSLTGGRDTEAFF.

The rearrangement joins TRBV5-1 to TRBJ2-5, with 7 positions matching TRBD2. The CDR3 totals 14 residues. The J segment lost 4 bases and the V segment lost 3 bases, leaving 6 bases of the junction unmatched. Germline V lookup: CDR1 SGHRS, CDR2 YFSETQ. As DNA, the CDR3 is TGCGCCAGCAGCTCCTCTAGCGGAGGAGAGACCCAGTACTTC. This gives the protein CASSSSSGGETQYF.

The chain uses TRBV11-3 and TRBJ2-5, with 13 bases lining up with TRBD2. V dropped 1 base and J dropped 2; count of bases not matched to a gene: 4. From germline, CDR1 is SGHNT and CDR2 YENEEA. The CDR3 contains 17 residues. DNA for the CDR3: TGTGCCAGCAGCTTAGGGGGGACTAGCGGGGAACAAGAGACCCAGTACTTC. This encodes CASSLGGTSGEQETQYF.

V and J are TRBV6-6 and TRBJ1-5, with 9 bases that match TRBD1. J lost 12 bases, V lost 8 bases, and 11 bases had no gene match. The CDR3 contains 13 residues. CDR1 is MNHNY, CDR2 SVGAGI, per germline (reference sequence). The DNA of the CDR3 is TGTGCCAGCCCCAACCCGACGGGACAGGGCCAGCATTTT. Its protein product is CASPNPTGQGQHF.

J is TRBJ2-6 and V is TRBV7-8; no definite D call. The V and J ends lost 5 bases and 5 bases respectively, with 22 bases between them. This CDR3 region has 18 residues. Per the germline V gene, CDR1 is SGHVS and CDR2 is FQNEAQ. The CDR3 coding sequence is TGTGCCAGCAGCAAGGTTGGGTTCCCACAAAGTCGGGCCAACGTCCTGACTTTC. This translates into CASSKVGFPQSRANVLTF.

The CDR3 reads CASSFSSGGRDGYTF. The DNA for the CDR3 is TGTGCCAGCAGCTTCTCTAGCGGCGGGAGGGATGGCTACACCTTC. The V call is TRBV7-9, the J call TRBJ1-2; D is unresolved. The CDR3 sequence is 15 residues long. V shed 3 bases and J shed 6 bases, with 17 bases lying between them. Germline lookup yields CDR1 SEHNR and CDR2 FQNEAQ (reference sequence). The whole variable domain, remainder taken from reference TRBV7-9 and TRBJ1-2, is DTGVSQNPRHKITKRGQNVTFRCDPISEHNRLYWYRQTLGQGPEFLTYFQNEAQLEKSRLLSDRFSAERPKGSFSTLEIQRTEQGDSAMYLCASSFSSGGRDGYTFGSGTRLTVV.